Listed here are 17 T cell receptor beta chains from one sample, sequenced in a study of blood T cell repertoires in COVID-19. The method was immunoSEQ multiplex PCR; TCRdb's version includes in-frame clones alone and lacks a portion of them. The sample contains around 250,000 clones, approximately 85% of which appear only once. The sample taken for sequencing was PBMCs or T cells enriched from blood (not recorded which). These TCRs come from a woman aged 45-65 years who had recovered from COVID-19.

The J gene is TRBJ1-3, the V gene TRBV28; the D gene is possibly TRBD1 (5 bases). Germline V gene lookup returns CDR1 MDHEN and CDR2 SYDVKM. CDR3 length: 15 amino acids. V was shortened by 5 bases and J by 2 bases, with 13 bases between the two germline ends. CDR3 DNA sequence: TGTGCCAGCAGTGCCCCCAGGGCTACTGGAAACACCATATATTTT. Its protein is CASSAPRATGNTIYF.

This clone was counted between two and nine times. The rearrangement uses TRBV4-2 and TRBJ2-3; 10 bases match TRBD2. CDR3 length: 19 residues. Germline V gene lookup returns CDR1 LGHNA and CDR2 YNFKEQ. The V segment lost 0 bases and the J segment 6 bases; nucleotides outside the gene matches: 15. CDR3 sequence (DNA): TGTGCCAGCAGCCAAGATAGTATCTTGGCTAGCGGGAGAGTGGATACGCAGTATTTT. It is translated as CASSQDSILASGRVDTQYF.

In this sample, this clone turned up once. V and J are TRBV5-6 and TRBJ2-6, with a weak D call TRBD1 (6 bases). Germline-derived CDR1 and CDR2 are SGHDT and YYEEEE. This CDR3 comprises 17 residues. Trimming left V 0 bases short and J 2 bases short, with 12 bases between. The CDR3, as DNA: TGTGCCAGCAGCTTGGACGGGACATCGCCTGGGGCCAACGTCCTGACTTTC. Protein product: CASSLDGTSPGANVLTF.

In regard to this clone: Its ends do not fully match the called genes, so a read error is possible. The chain uses TRBV12-3 or TRBV12-4 and TRBJ2-5; 9 nucleotides align to TRBD2. The CDR3 sequence is 13 residues long. The DNA for the CDR3 is TGTGCCAGCAGTTTACTGCTAGCGGGATCGAGAAACTTC. This gives the protein CASSLLLAGSRNF.

The V and J genes are TRBV28 and TRBJ1-1, with 7 nucleotides matching TRBD1. The junction had 5 bases not matched to a gene; V was cut back by 1 base and J by 3 bases. There are 15 residues in the CDR3. Germline V CDR1 and CDR2: MDHEN, SYDVKM. CDR3 DNA: TGTGCCAGCAGTTTATCAGGGGGTTTATACACTGAAGCTTTCTTT. Protein sequence: CASSLSGGLYTEAFF.

The rearrangement uses TRBV3-1 (or the pseudogene TRBV3-2) and TRBJ1-1, with D tentatively TRBD1 (6 bases). This CDR3 region has 13 residues. Trimming took 3 bases from V and 4 from J, leaving 9 bases between them. Germline V gene sequence: CDR1 LGHDT, CDR2 YNNKEL (reference sequence). This CDR3 reads CASSQGASTEAFF. The DNA for the CDR3 is TGTGCCAGCAGCCAGGGGGCAAGCACTGAAGCTTTCTTT.

The chain uses TRBV27 and TRBJ2-5; a weak D match, TRBD2 (6 bases). CDR1 is MNHEY, CDR2 SMNVEV, per germline (reference sequence). V dropped 1 base and J dropped 4 bases, with 22 bases sitting between them. The CDR3 spans 18 residues. The CDR3 DNA follows: TGTGCCAGCAGTTTATTTTATAGCGGCAGGGAGGACGGAGAGACCCAGTACTTC. Protein product: CASSLFYSGREDGETQYF.

Only one count was recorded for this clone. The chain joins TRBV7-9 to TRBJ2-1; 8 nucleotides line up with TRBD2. The junction had 9 bases not matched to a gene; V was cut back by 5 bases and J by 3 bases. Germline V gene sequence: CDR1 SEHNR, CDR2 FQNEAQ (reference sequence). This CDR3 comprises 16 residues. CDR3 protein: CASSAIAGSLYNEQFF. The CDR3 DNA follows: TGTGCCAGCAGCGCGATAGCGGGAAGTCTCTACAATGAGCAGTTCTTC.

The rearrangement joins TRBV29-1 to TRBJ1-1; D gene unclear. The V and J ends lost 6 bases and 8 bases respectively, with 16 bases between them. CDR3 length equals 12 residues. The germline V gene encodes CDR1 SQVTM and CDR2 ANQGSEA. CDR3 sequence reads: CSVAGLATEAFF. CDR3 in DNA: TGCAGCGTCGCTGGACTGGCCACGGAAGCTTTCTTT.

The chain uses TRBV27 and TRBJ2-5, with TRBD1 as a possible D gene (5 bases). The V end was cut by 2 bases, the J end by 10 bases, with 14 bases between. CDR3 length equals 13 residues. Germline V gives CDR1 MNHEY, CDR2 SMNVEV (reference sequence). The DNA of the CDR3 is TGTGCCAGCAGTTTAGAAAGGGGCAGCCTCCAGTACTTC. This sequence encodes CASSLERGSLQYF.

The V gene is TRBV7-9, the J gene TRBJ1-2; possibly TRBD1 for D (5 bases). Germline CDR1 reads SEHNR; CDR2 reads FQNEAQ (reference sequence). This CDR3 contains 13 residues. Trimming removed 5 bases from V and 4 bases from J, with 11 bases in between. CDR3 sequence (DNA): TGTGCCAGCAGCCTAATGGGGGGCTATGGCTACACCTTC. This translates into CASSLMGGYGYTF. The full variable domain, with the rest looked up from reference TRBV7-9 and TRBJ1-2, is DTGVSQNPRHKITKRGQNVTFRCDPISEHNRLYWYRQTLGQGPEFLTYFQNEAQLEKSRLLSDRFSAERPKGSFSTLEIQRTEQGDSAMYLCASSLMGGYGYTFGSGTRLTVV.

The chain carries TRBV7-3 and TRBJ2-3; no clear D. This CDR3 region has 13 residues. Germline CDR1 and CDR2: SGHTA and FQGTGA. V was cut by 1 base and J by 6 bases, with 8 bases left in between. This chain's CDR3 is CASSLIAPDTQYF. DNA for the CDR3: TGTGCCAGCAGCTTAATTGCGCCCGATACGCAGTATTTT.

The chain combines TRBV4-1 with TRBJ2-7; the D gene is possibly TRBD2 (6 bases). CDR1 is MGHRA, CDR2 YSYEKL, per germline. The CDR3 consists of 15 residues. Trimming removed 1 base at V and 2 bases at J, with 12 bases between. The CDR3: CASSQADSGPYEQYF. The CDR3 DNA follows: TGCGCCAGCAGCCAAGCGGATAGCGGTCCCTACGAGCAGTACTTC.

The chain is built from TRBV7-9 and TRBJ2-1, with D unresolved. The germline CDR1 and CDR2 sequences are SEHNR and FQNEAQ (reference sequence). This CDR3 has 12 residues. The V and J ends lost 5 bases and 9 bases respectively, with 11 bases between them. The CDR3 loop reads CASSEWSTEQFF. CDR3 coding DNA: TGTGCCAGCAGCGAATGGAGCACTGAGCAGTTCTTC.

The rearrangement links TRBV2 to TRBJ2-3; 14 bases agree with TRBD2. The V gene end was trimmed by 8 bases and the J gene end by 1 base; junction bases not matched to a gene: 8. CDR1 and CDR2 (germline): SNHLY, FYNNEI. The CDR3 loop spans 17 amino acids. CDR3 region: CASGLGLAGGGTDTQYF. CDR3 nucleotides: TGTGCCAGCGGTCTCGGACTAGCGGGAGGAGGCACAGATACGCAGTATTTT.

The chain uses TRBV19 and TRBJ2-1; the match to TRBD2 covers 10 bases. V lost 0 bases, J lost 3 bases, and 2 bases stayed unmatched. Germline CDR1 is LNHDA and CDR2 is SQIVND (reference sequence). This CDR3 region has 16 residues. CDR3 sequence (DNA): TGTGCCAGTAGTATAGACCCTAGCGGGGGCTACAATGAGCAGTTCTTC. This gives the protein CASSIDPSGGYNEQFF.

The chain employs TRBV6-5 and TRBJ1-2; D gene unclear. The CDR3 runs 12 residues. Germline V gene lookup returns CDR1 MNHEY and CDR2 SVGAGI. V gave up 11 bases and J gave up 4 bases, with 14 bases separating them. Written as DNA, the CDR3 is TGTGCCGTCCGAGGGTGGGCCTATGGCTACACCTTC. Protein sequence: CAVRGWAYGYTF.